The clone carrying this T cell receptor (beta chain) showed up just once. The antigen is undetermined. This sample is part of a study of shared clonotypes between healthy human individuals. About the study: Each donor's CD8 memory used one plate, CD8 naive two, each CD4 subset three. Overall study results and limits: There were few donors, and this limited the genetic and exposure-history diversity represented. It was only blood that was sampled, and tissue repertoires likely differ.

Method: immunoSEQ multiplex PCR; TCRdb's copy keeps in-frame clones and lacks some. The sample has about 2,200,000 clones; more than 85% are singletons. Terminally differentiated effector memory CD45RA+ cells were excluded from the naive CD8 cells, which were CD45RO-negative and positively selected for CCR7. Donors were healthy HIV-negative adults without recent acute infections or vaccinations. V shed 3 bases and J 5 bases; nucleotides not matched to a gene: 3. CDR3 length: 15 residues. Looked up from germline, CDR1 is SEHNR and CDR2 is FQNEAQ (reference sequence). The V gene is TRBV7-9, the J gene TRBJ2-1, with TRBD1 matching over 11 bases. The receptor was derived from a man younger than 35 in good health. Some clones in this sample may be carry-over from other donors' samples. The sequenced sample consisted of naive CD8+ T cells from PBMCs. The CDR3 region is CASSFLGQGDNEQFF. The CDR3 DNA reads TGTGCCAGCAGCTTCTTGGGACAGGGGGACAATGAGCAGTTCTTC. The entire variable domain, with the rest obtained from reference TRBV7-9 and TRBJ2-1, is as follows: DTGVSQNPRHKITKRGQNVTFRCDPISEHNRLYWYRQTLGQGPEFLTYFQNEAQLEKSRLLSDRFSAERPKGSFSTLEIQRTEQGDSAMYLCASSFLGQGDNEQFFGPGTRLTVL.